The 6 T cell receptor beta chains reported below all come from one sample, sequenced in a study of CD39 and CD103 CD8 tumor-infiltrating T cells listed by TCRdb under 2018. The library was made by the immunoSEQ multiplex PCR assay. This is the immuneACCESS table as TCRdb keeps it, with only in-frame sequences that have V and J called. A part of the clones is gone; compared with another copy, unresolved V genes explain less than half, and the rest is unexplained. This sample lists about 17,000 clones; 85% to 95% were detected once. The ten largest clones take up about 4.5% of the sample. Sample: CD8+ T cells sorted from blood. The cell subset or site label for this specimen denotes: total memory CD8 T cells (CD45RA-CCR7+/-) from blood or uninvolved lymph node. These receptors were obtained from a human donor with head and neck squamous cell carcinoma.

V and J are TRBV18 and TRBJ2-1; either TRBD1 or TRBD2 may supply D (6 bases each). With 0 bases removed from V and 4 bases from J, the gap between germline ends came to 13 bases. The CDR3 runs to 16 residues. Germline V gene lookup returns CDR1 KGHSH and CDR2 LQKENI. The CDR3 DNA is TGTGCCAGCTCACCACCTGAAGGGGGGCCTTACAATGAGCAGTTCTTC. It yields the protein CASSPPEGGPYNEQFF.

The V call is TRBV4-2, the J call TRBJ2-7, with a weak D call TRBD1 (6 bases). CDR3 size: 15 residues. Trimming stripped 4 bases from V and 5 bases from J, with 18 bases between. CDR1 LGHNA and CDR2 YNFKEQ come from the germline V gene. CDR3 nucleotides: TGTGCCAGCAGCCCAGAACAGGGCTTGTGGGACGAGCAGTACTTC. Translating it yields CASSPEQGLWDEQYF.

This chain links TRBV21-1 with TRBJ2-6. TRBV21-1 is flagged as a pseudogene. This CDR3 has 12 residues. In nucleotides, the CDR3 is TGTGCCAGCCTGCCTGGGGCCAACGTCCTGACTTTC. Protein: CASLPGANVLTF.

The rearrangement uses TRBV9 and TRBJ1-1, with D hard to call. Trimming left V 1 base short and J 0 bases short, with 4 bases between. This CDR3 contains 13 residues. Germline CDR1 reads SGDLS; CDR2 reads YYNGEE. The DNA of the CDR3 is TGTGCCAGCAGCGTAACAGTGAACACTGAAGCTTTCTTT. Protein: CASSVTVNTEAFF.

The V and J genes are TRBV7-9 and TRBJ2-7, with D possibly matching TRBD1 (6 bases). The CDR3 contains 14 residues. CDR1 and CDR2 (germline): SEHNR, FQNEAQ (reference sequence). Trimming took off 5 bases at V and 1 base at J, with 12 bases between the two ends. The CDR3 here is CASSTTGYSYEQYF. In nucleotides, the CDR3 is TGTGCCAGCAGCACAACAGGGTATTCCTACGAGCAGTACTTC.

This chain's CDR3 is CASTPLWTVLPNQPQHF. DNA of the CDR3: TGTGCCAGCACCCCTCTATGGACAGTCCTACCCAATCAGCCCCAGCATTTT. This chain links TRBV28 with TRBJ1-5; D perhaps matches TRBD1 (6 bases). CDR1 and CDR2 from the germline V gene are MDHEN and SYDVKM. Trimming pared 7 bases from V and 3 bases from J, leaving 22 bases between. The CDR3 extends over 17 amino acids.